This T cell receptor beta chain came from a study of identical twins. The germline V gene encodes CDR1 SGHRS and CDR2 YFSETQ. V lost 2 bases to trimming and J lost 2 bases; unmatched junction nucleotides: 8. The CDR3 length is 17 residues. One entry per CDR3 protein results from TCRdb running MiXCR on the 5' RACE reads. This table holds 1.5 million or so distinct CDR3 sequences, around 33% found once. The specimen sequenced was cord blood. The sequence was collected from a newborn girl in good health. J is TRBJ2-3 and V is TRBV5-1, with TRBD2 matching over 10 bases. CDR3 nucleotide sequence: TGCGCCAGCAGCTTCTCATTACTAGCGGGGAACACAGATACGCAGTATTTT. Protein product: CASSFSLLAGNTDTQYF. Full variable domain (remainder filled in from reference TRBV5-1 and TRBJ2-3): KAGVTQTPRYLIKTRGQQVTLSCSPISGHRSVSWYQQTPGQGLQFLFEYFSETQRNKGNFPGRFSGRQFSNSRSEMNVSTLELGDSALYLCASSFSLLAGNTDTQYFGPGTRLTVL.